This T cell receptor (beta chain) came from a study of beta chain features in type 1 diabetes. As for the study in general: Similarity in age, gender and cell yields was seen between patients and healthy donors. Points from the study as a whole: Across all four CD4+ subsets, people with type 1 diabetes showed modestly shorter TCRB CDR3s.

This clone was seen many times. Its matching antigen is unknown. Per donor, one heparinised blood draw averaged around 110 mL. CD45RO/CCR7/CD25/CD127/CD95/CD27 sorting isolated CD4+ naive, central memory, regulatory and stem cell-like memory cells. Every bit of the isolated RNA underwent reverse transcription, so sequencing read expressed TCRB transcripts. The method was immunoSEQ multiplex PCR; TCRdb's version includes in-frame clones alone and lacks a portion of them. Counted here are approximately 170,000 clones, approximately 8.4% occurring once; the ten biggest clones make up 2.3%. Sequencing was performed on central memory CD4+ T cells from blood. This sequence was found in a young woman in good health.

DNA of the CDR3: TGTGCCAGCAGCTCTAGCGTCCTCCTCGAGCAGTACTTC. The encoded protein is CASSSSVLLEQYF. The genes are TRBV28 and TRBJ2-7, with a weak D call TRBD2 (6 bases). Trimming took off 6 bases at V and 6 bases at J, with 15 bases between the two ends. This CDR3 region has 13 residues. CDR1 MDHEN and CDR2 SYDVKM come from the germline V gene.